What follows describes a single TCR beta chain. Other DNA sequences in this sample translate to the same CDR3. The method was immunoSEQ multiplex PCR; TCRdb's version includes in-frame clones alone and lacks a portion of them. The sample yields about 2.2 million clones, just over 90% seen once. The data were taken from a study of shared clonotypes between healthy human individuals. Terminally differentiated effector memory CD45RA+ cells were excluded from the naive CD8 cells, which were CD45RO-negative and positively selected for CCR7. With 3 bases removed from V and 7 bases from J, the gap between germline ends came to 10 bases. The CDR3 is 11 amino acids. CDR1 is DFQATT and CDR2 is SNEGSKA in the germline V gene (reference sequence).

The clonotype originates from a man between 18 and 35 years old in good health. Some clones in this sample may be carry-over from other donors' samples. The sequencing input was naive CD8+ T cells from PBMCs. This rearrangement joins TRBV20-1 to TRBJ2-7; no reliable D call. The CDR3 region has the DNA TGCAGTGCTAGCCTGGGTCGAGAGCAGTACTTC. As protein: CSASLGREQYF.